The 17 T cell receptor beta chains below all came from one sample that was sequenced in a study of blood T cells in healthy people across ages. Using a J-beta primer mix together with a sample-barcoded 5' primer, a second PCR was run for about 6 to 12 cycles. TCRdb redid the calling of the 5' RACE reads with MiXCR, one entry per CDR3 protein. Of around 990,000 distinct CDR3 sequences listed, roughly two fifths are singletons. The sequenced sample consisted of blood. The receptors stem from a man aged 18 to 30 in good health.

In its sample, this clonotype was seen many times. One end of the junction does not line up with germline, which may come from a read error. This chain uses TRBV4-2 with TRBJ1-2; 8 bases are a match to TRBD1. Germline values: CDR1 LGHNA, CDR2 YNFKEQ. This CDR3 has 14 residues. The CDR3 sequence is CASSQDRGNYGYTF. CDR3 sequence (DNA): TGTGCCAGCAGTCAAGACAGGGGAAACTATGGCTACACCTTC.

The V and J genes are TRBV29-1 and TRBJ2-7; weak D call: TRBD1 (5 bases). The assigned J gene may be wrong: the sequence end matches TRBJ2-5 better. Germline CDR1 reads SQVTM; CDR2 reads ANQGSEA. This CDR3 is built from 13 residues. The CDR3 bases are TGCAGCGTTGGTAGGGGTCAAGGCGAGACCCAGTACTTC. Amino acids: CSVGRGQGETQYF.

In this sample, this clonotype turned up a few times. J is TRBJ1-6 and V is TRBV28, with no clear D. V dropped 6 bases and J dropped 6 bases, with 12 bases sitting between them. CDR1 is MDHEN, CDR2 SYDVKM, per germline. The length of the CDR3 is 14 residues. For the CDR3, the DNA is TGTGCCAGCAGCCCAATCCCCCTTAATTCACCCCTCCACTTT. This gives the protein CASSPIPLNSPLHF.

The V and J genes are TRBV7-2 and TRBJ1-1, with TRBD1 identical over 7 bases. Germline V gene sequence: CDR1 SGHTA, CDR2 FQGNSA. The ends lost 6 bases at V and 3 bases at J; junction bases unmatched: 4. This CDR3 spans 13 amino acids. The CDR3 bases are TGTGCCAGCAGAATAGACAGGGACACTGAAGCTTTCTTT. Protein product: CASRIDRDTEAFF.

This clonotype has a handful of counts. The gene calls are TRBV20-1 and TRBJ2-3; 9 bases are shared with TRBD2. V gave up 5 bases and J gave up 7 bases; unmatched junction bases: 7. This CDR3 spans 13 amino acids. Germline V lookup: CDR1 DFQATT, CDR2 SNEGSKA (reference sequence). CDR3 in DNA: TGCAGTGCTTGGACTAGCGTAGGAAATACGCAGTATTTT. Its translation: CSAWTSVGNTQYF.

The table lists this clonotype with a few counts. The chain employs TRBV10-3 and TRBJ2-1; D uncertain. Trimming took 3 bases from V and 0 from J, leaving 12 bases between them. The CDR3 has 16 amino acids. CDR1 and CDR2 (germline): ENHRY, SYGVKD. The chain's CDR3 is CAISETDASSYNEQFF. CDR3 sequence (DNA): TGTGCCATCAGTGAAACGGACGCAAGCTCCTACAATGAGCAGTTCTTC.

The sample holds a few counts of this clonotype. The chain recombines TRBV20-1 with TRBJ1-1; a weak D match, TRBD1 (6 bases). Between the trimmed V and J ends, which lost 4 bases and 1 base, there was a span of 10 bases. The germline gives CDR1 DFQATT, CDR2 SNEGSKA (reference sequence). This CDR3 contains 13 residues. The DNA of the CDR3 is TGCAGTGCTAAATTGGACAGGAACACTGAAGCTTTCTTT. It codes for CSAKLDRNTEAFF.

The CDR3 sequence: CSVEPGADTEAFF. For the CDR3, the DNA is TGCAGCGTTGAACCGGGGGCGGACACTGAAGCTTTCTTT. This chain joins TRBV29-1 and TRBJ1-1; D perhaps matches TRBD1 (6 bases). The V and J ends lost 2 bases and 3 bases respectively, with 10 bases between them. The germline gives CDR1 SQVTM, CDR2 ANQGSEA. The CDR3 has 13 amino acids.

Of note for this clonotype: Sequence at one end of the junction differs from germline and may be a read error. The chain joins TRBV5-1 to TRBJ1-1; 9 positions agree with TRBD1. The CDR3 contains 15 residues. Germline V CDR1 and CDR2: SGHRS, YFSETQ. In DNA form, the CDR3 reads TGCGCCGGCAGCGGAACACCGGACAGGGGCCCTGAAGCTTTCTTT. Translation gives CAGSGTPDRGPEAFF.

This clonotype was seen only a few times. V is TRBV20-1 and J is TRBJ1-5; D is unresolved. The V gene lost 1 base and the J gene lost 1 base, with 5 bases spanning the gap. The CDR3 totals 13 residues. The germline V gene encodes CDR1 DFQATT and CDR2 SNEGSKA (reference sequence). CDR3 residues: CSARAISNQPQHF. In nucleotides, the CDR3 is TGCAGTGCTAGAGCGATAAGCAATCAGCCCCAGCATTTT.

Remarks on this clonotype: One base away lies a much larger clone, so this may be a sequencing read error. This sequence joins TRBV29-1 and TRBJ1-2; TRBD1 is a possible D gene (5 bases). The germline gives CDR1 SQVTM, CDR2 ANQGSEA. With 6 bases removed from V and 6 bases from J, the gap between germline ends came to 14 bases. The CDR3 extends over 12 amino acids. CDR3 coding DNA: TGCAGCGTCGGGTCCTGGGGCGATGGCTACACCTTC. Its protein product is CSVGSWGDGYTF.

This clonotype was counted between two and nine times. The chain couples TRBV10-3 to TRBJ1-1, with D perhaps matching TRBD1 (5 bases). There are 15 residues in the CDR3. The germline V and J ends were trimmed by 3 bases and 5 bases, with 16 bases remaining between them. Germline CDR1 and CDR2: ENHRY and SYGVKD. This CDR3 reads CAISDGGAYGTEAFF. The DNA of the CDR3 is TGTGCCATCAGTGATGGGGGTGCGTACGGTACTGAAGCTTTCTTT.

The chain links TRBV4-2 to TRBJ2-5, with D possibly being TRBD2 (7 bases). Per the germline V gene, CDR1 is LGHNA and CDR2 is YNFKEQ. Trimming shortened V by 3 bases and J by 11 bases, and 31 bases separated the two germline ends. The CDR3 consists of 18 residues. The chain's CDR3 is CASSQDGPAGARWNEQYF. DNA of the CDR3: TGTGCCAGCAGCCAGGATGGGCCGGCGGGGGCGCGATGGAATGAGCAGTACTTC.

This clonotype has only a few counts. CDR3 sequence (DNA): TGTGCCAGCAGTTCCCCTCGACACTCAGAGCAGTTCTTC. Translating it yields CASSSPRHSEQFF. The chain couples TRBV27 to TRBJ2-1; no clear D. This CDR3 is 13 amino acids long. The germline CDR1 and CDR2 sequences are MNHEY and SMNVEV (reference sequence). V was cut by 4 bases and J by 10 bases, with 14 bases left in between.

This chain joins TRBV4-3 and TRBJ1-2; tentatively, D is TRBD1 (5 bases). Trimming took 0 bases from V and 5 from J, leaving 13 bases between them. The CDR3 is made up of 15 amino acids. Per the germline V gene, CDR1 is LGHNA and CDR2 is YSLEER. In DNA, the CDR3 is TGCGCCAGCAGCCAAGATCAAGGGGTGGGGTATGGCTACACCTTC. It translates to CASSQDQGVGYGYTF.

This chain uses TRBV6-2 or TRBV6-3 with TRBJ2-7, with D possibly being TRBD1 or TRBD2 (6 bases each). In germline, CDR1 is MNHEY, CDR2 SVGEGT. The V gene lost 2 bases and the J gene lost 2 bases, with 19 bases spanning the gap. The CDR3 loop spans 17 amino acids. The CDR3 sequence is CASSYIPGAEITYEQYF. The DNA of the CDR3 is TGTGCCAGCAGTTACATCCCGGGGGCGGAGATAACCTACGAGCAGTACTTC.

J is TRBJ2-7 and V is TRBV28, with unresolved D. The germline gives CDR1 MDHEN, CDR2 SYDVKM. Between the trimmed V and J ends, which lost 3 bases and 3 bases, there was a span of 9 bases. This CDR3 is 13 amino acids long. The CDR3 nucleotides read TGTGCCAGCAGTTTGGCCCTACGCTACGAGCAGTACTTC. Translating it yields CASSLALRYEQYF.